One and the same sample provided the 22 T cell receptor beta chains below, sequenced in a study of radiotherapy plus CTLA-4 blockade in lung cancer. The repertoire was sequenced with immunoSEQ multiplex PCR; TCRdb's copy has only in-frame clones and lacks some. The sample gives 34,000 or so clones, over 70% of which show up once; around an eighth is in the top ten. Sequenced material: peripheral blood, taken from a patient treated with radiotherapy plus ipilimumab. All receptors come from a human donor with non-small cell lung cancer that progressed on radiotherapy plus ipilimumab.

This chain connects TRBV6-5 to TRBJ2-3, with D uncertain. The CDR3 sequence is 13 residues long. V was clipped by 2 bases and J by 0 bases, with 3 bases between them. Per the germline V gene, CDR1 is MNHEY and CDR2 is SVGAGI. This CDR3 is CASSYVSTDTQYF. In DNA, the CDR3 is TGTGCCAGCAGTTACGTGAGCACAGATACGCAGTATTTT.

CDR3 coding DNA: TGTGCCAGCAGTTTGTACACTGGAAACACCATATATTTT. Its translation: CASSLYTGNTIYF. This sequence joins TRBV28 and TRBJ1-3; no clear D. CDR1 MDHEN and CDR2 SYDVKM come from the germline V gene. V was clipped by 3 bases and J by 2 bases, with 5 bases between them. This CDR3 is 13 amino acids long.

V and J are TRBV19 and TRBJ1-1; D unresolved. Trimming removed 0 bases from V and 2 bases from J, with 4 bases in between. CDR3 size: 13 residues. Looked up from germline, CDR1 is LNHDA and CDR2 is SQIVND (reference sequence). The chain's CDR3 is CASSIDGNTEAFF. The CDR3 DNA sequence: TGTGCCAGTAGTATAGACGGTAACACTGAAGCTTTCTTT.

In its sample, this clone was seen once. This sequence joins TRBV5-4 and TRBJ2-3, with 12 bases aligning to TRBD1. This CDR3 has 15 amino acids. Germline CDR1 reads SGHNT; CDR2 reads YYREEE (reference sequence). The junction had 5 bases not matched to a gene; V was cut back by 5 bases and J by 4 bases. CDR3 sequence (DNA): TGTGCCAGCAGGCCGGGACAGGGGGCTCCAGATACGCAGTATTTT. Translation gives CASRPGQGAPDTQYF. The complete variable domain, with remaining parts taken from reference TRBV5-4 and TRBJ2-3, reads ETGVTQSPTHLIKTRGQQVTLRCSSQSGHNTVSWYQQALGQGPQFIFQYYREEENGRGNFPPRFSGLQFPNYSSELNVNALELDDSALYLCASRPGQGAPDTQYFGPGTRLTVL.

V usage is TRBV7-3 and J usage is TRBJ2-7; D is unclear. The length of the CDR3 is 12 residues. In germline, CDR1 is SGHTA, CDR2 FQGTGA. V was shortened by 3 bases and J by 0 bases, with 3 bases between the two germline ends. CDR3 sequence reads: CASSFRSYEQYF. CDR3 coding DNA: TGTGCCAGCAGCTTCCGCTCCTACGAGCAGTACTTC.

The chain recombines TRBV2 with TRBJ1-5; no firm D call. The CDR3 runs to 12 residues. V lost 3 bases, J lost 5 bases, and 5 bases lay in between. In germline, CDR1 is SNHLY, CDR2 FYNNEI. The DNA of the CDR3 is TGTGCCAGCAGTGACGGCTATCAGCCCCAGCATTTT. Amino acid sequence: CASSDGYQPQHF.

This sequence joins TRBV30 and TRBJ1-6; D might be TRBD1 (5 bases). Germline CDR1 reads GTSNPN; CDR2 reads SVGIG (reference sequence). This CDR3 spans 13 amino acids. V was pared by 4 bases and J by 7 bases, with 11 bases between. The CDR3 bases are TGTGCCTGGACCCTGACAGTAAATTCACCCCTCCACTTT. As protein: CAWTLTVNSPLHF. Combining the CDR3 with reference TRBV30 and TRBJ1-6 gives the whole variable domain SQTIHQWPATLVQPVGSPLSLECTVEGTSNPNLYWYRQAAGRGLQLLFYSVGIGQISSEVPQNLSASRPQDRQFILSSKKLLLSDSGFYLCAWTLTVNSPLHFGNGTRLTVT.

The chain uses TRBV7-2 and TRBJ1-2; TRBD1 matches at 7 bases. Per germline, CDR1 SGHTA and CDR2 FQGNSA. With V trimmed by 7 bases and J by 3 bases, 8 bases remained unmatched. The CDR3 spans 14 residues. This chain's CDR3 is CASTLIQGHYGYTF. CDR3 DNA sequence: TGTGCCAGCACCCTGATACAGGGGCACTATGGCTACACCTTC.

The CDR3 nucleotides are TGTGCCAGCTCACGATCCTCAAGCGACAATGAGCAGTTCTTC. Residues: CASSRSSSDNEQFF. V gene TRBV18 combines with J gene TRBJ2-1; D ambiguous. V gave up 4 bases and J gave up 5 bases, with 12 bases separating them. Germline V gives CDR1 KGHSH, CDR2 LQKENI. The CDR3 is made up of 14 amino acids.

J is TRBJ2-7 and V is TRBV4-2, with D perhaps being TRBD1 or TRBD2 (6 bases each). Germline V CDR1 and CDR2: LGHNA, YNFKEQ. V lost 1 base to trimming and J lost 7 bases, with 14 bases between them. The CDR3 has 14 amino acids. CDR3 region: CASSQVGSGAEQYF. Here the CDR3 DNA reads TGTGCCAGCAGCCAAGTGGGGTCGGGGGCGGAGCAGTACTTC.

The chain couples TRBV11-2 to TRBJ1-1; D remains unclear. CDR1 is SGHAT, CDR2 FQNNGV, per germline. The germline V and J ends were trimmed by 1 base and 5 bases, with 11 bases remaining between them. The CDR3 runs to 14 residues. The CDR3 here is CASSLARGKTEAFF. CDR3 in DNA: TGTGCCAGCAGCTTAGCGCGGGGAAAGACTGAAGCTTTCTTT.

The chain uses TRBV4-3 and TRBJ1-5; tentatively, D is TRBD1 (5 bases). Trimming took 0 bases from V and 7 from J, leaving 10 bases between them. Germline CDR1 is LGHNA and CDR2 is YSLEER. This CDR3 is built from 14 residues. The CDR3 DNA follows: TGCGCCAGCAGCCAAGATCTGGGGGTGCAGCCCCAGCATTTT. This gives the protein CASSQDLGVQPQHF.

This sequence joins TRBV9 and TRBJ1-1; no clear D gene. V was trimmed by 3 bases and J by 0 bases, leaving 12 bases between them. Germline CDR1 reads SGDLS; CDR2 reads YYNGEE. The CDR3 is made up of 15 amino acids. The CDR3 DNA is TGTGCCAGCAGCGCTAACACGGCCCTGAACACTGAAGCTTTCTTT. Its translation is CASSANTALNTEAFF.

V is TRBV4-3 and J is TRBJ2-1; TRBD1 agrees at 8 bases. The germline CDR1 and CDR2 sequences are LGHNA and YSLEER. V shed 3 bases and J 4 bases; nucleotides not matched to a gene: 5. This CDR3 has 15 residues. Written as DNA, the CDR3 is TGCGCCAGCAGCCACCGGACAGGGCATTACAATGAGCAGTTCTTC. As protein: CASSHRTGHYNEQFF.

This sequence joins TRBV10-2 and TRBJ1-2; weak D call: TRBD1 (6 bases). Trimming cost V 6 bases and J 8 bases, with 13 bases left between them. The CDR3 is 12 residues long. Germline lookup yields CDR1 WSHSY and CDR2 SAAADI. The DNA of the CDR3 is TGCGCCAGCAGGGACACAGGGCAAGGCTACACCTTC. Amino acid sequence: CASRDTGQGYTF.

The chain recombines TRBV6-4 with TRBJ1-1; the D gene is possibly TRBD1 (5 bases). The CDR3 length is 15 residues. CDR1 is MRHNA and CDR2 is SNTAGT in the germline V gene. Trimming removed 3 bases from V and 2 bases from J, with 13 bases in between. The CDR3 sequence is CASSETRDRNTEAFF. The CDR3 DNA follows: TGTGCCAGCAGTGAGACCCGGGACCGTAACACTGAAGCTTTCTTT.

By frequency in the sample, this clone is medium-sized. The CDR3 coding sequence is TGTGCCAGCAGTGAGGCACCGAACACCGGGGAGCTGTTTTTT. Residues: CASSEAPNTGELFF. The V gene is TRBV6-1, the J gene TRBJ2-2; D gene ambiguous. The CDR3 covers 14 residues. Germline lookup yields CDR1 MNHNS and CDR2 SASEGT. V was cut by 3 bases and J by 0 bases, with 5 bases left in between.

This chain uses TRBV4-3 with TRBJ2-5, with D possibly being TRBD2 (6 bases). The CDR3 length is 15 residues. V lost 3 bases and J lost 3, with 14 bases in between. Germline assignment: CDR1 LGHNA and CDR2 YSLEER. The CDR3 DNA is TGCGCCAGCAGCCACTTCGCCGGCGGGAAAGAGACCCAGTACTTC. It codes for CASSHFAGGKETQYF.

This clone was detected a few times. The chain is built from TRBV5-4 and TRBJ2-1; D remains unclear. The CDR3 loop spans 15 amino acids. Germline loops: CDR1 SGHNT, CDR2 YYREEE (reference sequence). The V end lost 0 bases, the J end lost 4 bases, and 11 bases lay between the germline ends. CDR3 loop: CASSLVGSGYNEQFF. The CDR3 nucleotides are TGTGCCAGCAGCTTGGTCGGGTCCGGATACAATGAGCAGTTCTTC.

J is TRBJ1-2 and V is TRBV4-1, with a weak D call TRBD1 (6 bases). CDR1 is MGHRA, CDR2 YSYEKL, per germline. V gave up 0 bases and J gave up 4 bases, with 15 bases separating them. This CDR3 comprises 16 residues. The CDR3 here is CASSQDQSGALYGYTF. The CDR3 coding sequence is TGCGCCAGCAGCCAAGATCAATCAGGGGCCCTCTATGGCTACACCTTC.

This clone appeared a few times. The genes are TRBV4-1 and TRBJ2-7; D is uncertain. The CDR3 covers 16 residues. The germline V and J ends were trimmed by 1 base and 0 bases, with 13 bases remaining between them. Germline CDR1 is MGHRA and CDR2 is YSYEKL. The CDR3 DNA is TGCGCCAGCAGCCAAGTGTTGGGCAGAGGCTCCTACGAGCAGTACTTC. Its translation: CASSQVLGRGSYEQYF.

CDR3 in amino acids: CAKVSSYNEQFF. CDR3 coding DNA: TGCGCCAAGGTAAGCTCCTACAATGAGCAGTTCTTC. The genes are TRBV4-3 and TRBJ2-1, with unresolved D. The CDR3 is made up of 12 amino acids. The V end was cut by 10 bases, the J end by 0 bases, with 7 bases between. Germline lookup yields CDR1 LGHNA and CDR2 YSLEER.